The TCR beta chain under discussion was sequenced for a study of Graves' ophthalmopathy and Graves' hyperthyroidism. Beta-chain TCR CDR3 regions were amplified from RNA transcripts. Second-round multiplex PCR came after first-round RT-PCR with HTBI primers. MiXCR was run by TCRdb on the multiplex PCR reads, yielding one entry per CDR3 protein. The sample yields some 210,000 distinct CDR3 sequences, over 25% seen once. This CDR3 has 16 amino acids. V shed 5 bases and J shed 1 base, with 17 bases lying between them. Germline V gives CDR1 MNHEY, CDR2 SVGEGT. Under 3 months in duration, the ophthalmopathy in affected donors had moderate-to-severe activity, CAS ≥3 and NOSPECS ≥4. Diagnostic conclusions were grounded in clinical symptoms, serum thyroxine, TRAb, thyroid ultrasound and orbital computed tomography. The PBMCs were taken from about 9.7 ml of fresh peripheral blood.

The receptor comes from a man in his fifties with Graves' ophthalmopathy. The J gene is TRBJ1-1, the V gene TRBV6-2 or TRBV6-3; D not certain. Sequencing used peripheral blood. The CDR3: CASSPMWTVRNTEAFF. The CDR3 DNA follows: TGTGCCAGCAGTCCTATGTGGACGGTCCGGAACACTGAAGCTTTCTTT.